These 29 T cell receptor beta chains share one sample of origin, sequenced in a study of shared clonotypes between healthy human individuals. The repertoire was sequenced with immunoSEQ multiplex PCR; TCRdb's copy has only in-frame clones and lacks some. The sample holds more than 1,200,000 clones; approximately 98.5% are singletons and the top ten take about 0.4%. Sequencing input: naive CD4+ T cells sorted from blood. Subset defined: CD45RA+ positively selected. The receptor set was obtained from a man aged 25-40 years in good health.

V and J are TRBV30 and TRBJ2-2; no firm D call. This CDR3 contains 14 residues. V dropped 2 bases and J dropped 2 bases, with 9 bases sitting between them. Looked up from germline, CDR1 is GTSNPN and CDR2 is SVGIG (reference sequence). As DNA, the CDR3 is TGTGCCTGGAGTTCCCTGTCCAACACCGGGGAGCTGTTTTTT. Residues: CAWSSLSNTGELFF.

This chain joins TRBV11-2 and TRBJ2-2; D gene unclear. V lost 1 base and J lost 0, with 6 bases in between. Per the germline V gene, CDR1 is SGHAT and CDR2 is FQNNGV. The CDR3 is 15 residues long. The CDR3 DNA reads as TGTGCCAGCAGCTTAGCCCGTACGAACACCGGGGAGCTGTTTTTT. The encoded protein is CASSLARTNTGELFF.

CDR3 bases: TGCGCCAGCAGCCAGTCCCCCGGGACAGGAATTTCGTCGGGCTACACCTTC. This codes for CASSQSPGTGISSGYTF. The chain recombines TRBV4-3 with TRBJ1-2; TRBD1 matches at 8 bases. J was trimmed by 8 bases and V by 3 bases; bases with no gene match: 17. In germline, CDR1 is LGHNA, CDR2 YSLEER. The CDR3 has 17 residues.

The rearrangement uses TRBV19 and TRBJ2-1; 8 bases line up with TRBD2. The V gene's germline CDR1 is LNHDA and CDR2 SQIVND (reference sequence). The V gene end was trimmed by 4 bases and the J gene end by 5 bases; junction bases not matched to a gene: 4. The CDR3 consists of 14 residues. The CDR3 DNA sequence: TGTGCCAGTAGTAGGGTAGCGGGACACAATGAGCAGTTCTTC. Translating it yields CASSRVAGHNEQFF.

This CDR3 reads CATRGHGISEDTGELFF. DNA of the CDR3: TGTGCCACCAGGGGCCATGGGATTTCCGAGGACACCGGGGAGCTGTTTTTT. J is TRBJ2-2 and V is TRBV5-4, with a possible D match to TRBD1 (6 bases). V dropped 9 bases and J dropped 3 bases, with 24 bases sitting between them. The CDR3 totals 17 residues. The V gene's germline CDR1 is SGHNT and CDR2 YYREEE (reference sequence).

This rearrangement joins TRBV5-1 to TRBJ2-7; 8 bases agree with TRBD1. Per the germline V gene, CDR1 is SGHRS and CDR2 is YFSETQ. This CDR3 region has 14 residues. Unmatched junction bases numbered 6, after V lost 0 bases and J lost 7 bases. Here the CDR3 reads CASSLVGQGWEQYF. The CDR3 DNA sequence: TGCGCCAGCAGCTTGGTTGGACAGGGCTGGGAGCAGTACTTC.

The CDR3 nucleotides read TGTGCCAGCACTTCAAACGGCGGGACTACCGGGGAGCTGTTTTTT. It codes for CASTSNGGTTGELFF. The V and J genes are TRBV7-3 and TRBJ2-2; weak D call: TRBD2 (6 bases). This CDR3 has 15 residues. V lost 7 bases to trimming and J lost 5 bases, with 17 bases between them. Germline V gene data show CDR1 as SGHTA and CDR2 as FQGTGA.

Turning to this clone: At the DNA level, this CDR3 is encoded by other sequences in the same sample as well. The chain uses TRBV29-1 and TRBJ1-1, with no clear D. This CDR3 comprises 12 residues. The V and J ends lost 6 bases and 3 bases respectively, with 11 bases between them. Germline assignment: CDR1 SQVTM and CDR2 ANQGSEA. CDR3 nucleotide sequence: TGCAGCGTCGGCGGCAGATACACTGAAGCTTTCTTT. This translates into CSVGGRYTEAFF.

The chain combines TRBV6-6 with TRBJ2-1; 9 bases fit TRBD1. The CDR3 has 16 residues. V trimming: 3 bases; J trimming: 7 bases; junction bases outside the gene matches: 10. Germline CDR1 is MNHNY and CDR2 is SVGAGI (reference sequence). The CDR3 coding sequence is TGTGCCAGCAGTTATAGAATCTGGGACAGGGTTAATGAGCAGTTCTTC. Encoded protein: CASSYRIWDRVNEQFF.

The rearrangement links TRBV14 to TRBJ2-4; 11 bases agree with TRBD1. Per the germline V gene, CDR1 is SGHDN and CDR2 is FVKESK. The CDR3 loop spans 16 amino acids. Losses at the gene ends were 2 bases for V and 7 bases for J; bases not matched to a gene: 7. The CDR3 region is CASSQTGQGARNIQYF. CDR3 in DNA: TGTGCCAGCAGCCAAACCGGACAGGGGGCACGGAACATTCAGTACTTC.

Remarks on this clone: The same CDR3 can be traced to other DNA sequences in this sample. The rearrangement links TRBV27 to TRBJ1-1; 7 bases line up with TRBD1. V was clipped by 6 bases and J by 4 bases; unmatched bases: 2. The CDR3 runs to 12 residues. The germline gives CDR1 MNHEY, CDR2 SMNVEV (reference sequence). The CDR3 DNA is TGTGCCAGCAGGAGGGGGCCCACTGAAGCTTTCTTT. This gives the protein CASRRGPTEAFF.

The chain uses TRBV5-1 and TRBJ2-7; no firm D call. Germline assignment: CDR1 SGHRS and CDR2 YFSETQ. Trimming took off 4 bases at V and 4 bases at J, with 15 bases between the two ends. The CDR3 loop spans 14 amino acids. For the CDR3, the DNA is TGCGCCAGCAGCACATCTAGTGTTGGTTACGAGCAGTACTTC. It codes for CASSTSSVGYEQYF.

The chain employs TRBV28 and TRBJ2-3; 8 positions agree with TRBD2. The germline gives CDR1 MDHEN, CDR2 SYDVKM. After removal of 8 bases from V and 2 bases from J, the junction contained 9 bases not matched to a gene. This CDR3 spans 15 amino acids. CDR3 DNA sequence: TGTGCCAGCGGAGGTAGCGGGATCCCCACAGATACGCAGTATTTT. This gives the protein CASGGSGIPTDTQYF.

The chain combines TRBV2 with TRBJ2-2; D is undetermined. CDR3 size: 12 residues. CDR1 and CDR2 (germline): SNHLY, FYNNEI. V lost 3 bases to trimming and J lost 7 bases, with 6 bases between them. The CDR3 protein is CASSDHVGELFF. DNA of the CDR3: TGTGCCAGCAGTGACCATGTCGGGGAGCTGTTTTTT.

This clone appeared a few times. The chain carries TRBV10-1 and TRBJ1-2; D is unresolved. V was pared by 0 bases and J by 8 bases, with 10 bases between. Germline V CDR1 and CDR2: WNHNN, SYGVQD (reference sequence). The CDR3 is made up of 13 amino acids. CDR3 sequence reads: CASSESLSLGYTF. The CDR3 coding sequence is TGCGCCAGCAGTGAGTCGTTGAGTCTAGGCTACACCTTC.

Note on this clone: Different DNA sequences within this sample yield the same CDR3. CDR3 coding DNA: TGCGCCAGCAGCCGCGGGACAGGGAACACTGAAGCTTTCTTT. Encoded protein: CASSRGTGNTEAFF. This sequence joins TRBV5-1 and TRBJ1-1, with 8 bases identical to TRBD1. The CDR3 has 14 amino acids. The V gene's germline CDR1 is SGHRS and CDR2 YFSETQ. V dropped 4 bases and J dropped 1; count of bases not matched to a gene: 3.

This clone was seen just once. The chain couples TRBV6-1 to TRBJ1-2, with unresolved D. Trimming stripped 3 bases from V and 3 bases from J, with 14 bases between. Germline CDR1 is MNHNS and CDR2 is SASEGT. The CDR3 totals 15 residues. CDR3 region: CASSEDRTRDYGYTF. The DNA for the CDR3 is TGTGCCAGCAGTGAGGATCGAACCCGCGACTATGGCTACACCTTC.

J is TRBJ2-1 and V is TRBV4-2; weak D call: TRBD2 (5 bases). Germline V gene lookup returns CDR1 LGHNA and CDR2 YNFKEQ. This CDR3 is built from 16 residues. V dropped 1 base and J dropped 4 bases, with 14 bases sitting between them. CDR3 sequence reads: CASSQVSGISYNEQFF. DNA for the CDR3: TGTGCCAGCAGCCAAGTCAGCGGAATCTCGTACAATGAGCAGTTCTTC.

The V call is TRBV18, the J call TRBJ1-2; TRBD1 aligns across 7 bases. Trimming at V came to 0 bases and at J to 4 bases, leaving 2 bases not matched to a gene. Germline-derived CDR1 and CDR2 are KGHSH and LQKENI. The CDR3 has 14 amino acids. CDR3 in DNA: TGTGCCAGCTCACCACCGGGACAGCCCTATGGCTACACCTTC. Its protein product is CASSPPGQPYGYTF.

This chain connects TRBV27 to TRBJ1-5, with 10 bases lining up with TRBD1. V was pared by 4 bases and J by 7 bases, with 10 bases of the junction left unmatched. In germline, CDR1 is MNHEY, CDR2 SMNVEV (reference sequence). The CDR3 is made up of 16 amino acids. The CDR3 DNA reads as TGTGCCAGCAGTTCCGCCGGACAGGGGGTATGGCAGCCCCAGCATTTT. Amino acid sequence: CASSSAGQGVWQPQHF.

Of note for this clone: Other nucleotide sequences in the sample specify the same CDR3. V is TRBV5-1 and J is TRBJ2-2; the D gene is possibly TRBD1 (5 bases). The V end lost 1 base, the J end lost 1 base, and 5 bases lay between the germline ends. This CDR3 has 14 amino acids. Germline CDR1 SGHRS, CDR2 YFSETQ. The CDR3 sequence: CASSLQGNTGELFF. The CDR3 coding sequence is TGCGCCAGCAGCTTGCAGGGGAACACCGGGGAGCTGTTTTTT. Filled out from reference TRBV5-1 and TRBJ2-2, the complete variable domain reads KAGVTQTPRYLIKTRGQQVTLSCSPISGHRSVSWYQQTPGQGLQFLFEYFSETQRNKGNFPGRFSGRQFSNSRSEMNVSTLELGDSALYLCASSLQGNTGELFFGEGSRLTVL.

This clone was counted once. The rearrangement links TRBV6-5 to TRBJ2-1; 10 bases align to TRBD2. Germline loops: CDR1 MNHEY, CDR2 SVGAGI. This CDR3 has 15 residues. Trimming cost V 2 bases and J 9 bases; bases outside gene matches: 7. CDR3 sequence: CASSYGLAGVGEQFF. Written as DNA, the CDR3 is TGTGCCAGCAGTTACGGGCTAGCGGGAGTCGGTGAGCAGTTCTTC.

The CDR3 bases are TGTGCCAGCAGCCCCGGGACCGGGAGGGAAAAACTGTTTTTT. Its protein is CASSPGTGREKLFF. The chain recombines TRBV11-2 with TRBJ1-4, with D perhaps TRBD1 (5 bases). V was pared by 5 bases and J by 8 bases, with 15 bases between. Germline V gives CDR1 SGHAT, CDR2 FQNNGV. CDR3 size: 14 residues.

This chain uses TRBV28 with TRBJ2-7; 9 nucleotides agree with TRBD2. The CDR3 covers 15 residues. Trimming removed 6 bases from V and 3 bases from J; junction bases left unmatched: 9. The germline CDR1 and CDR2 sequences are MDHEN and SYDVKM. The CDR3 loop reads CASRTSGPRLYEQYF. The CDR3 DNA follows: TGTGCCAGCAGAACTAGCGGGCCACGCCTCTACGAGCAGTACTTC.

V usage is TRBV5-4 and J usage is TRBJ2-7, with TRBD2 matching 14 bases. CDR3 length: 19 residues. Germline V gene sequence: CDR1 SGHNT, CDR2 YYREEE (reference sequence). The junction had 15 bases not matched to a gene; V was cut back by 4 bases and J by 3 bases. The CDR3 sequence is CASSGIGTSGSWRYYEQYF. CDR3 nucleotide sequence: TGTGCCAGCAGCGGGATTGGGACTAGCGGGAGCTGGCGATACTACGAGCAGTACTTC.

The CDR3 DNA sequence: TGTGCCAGCAGCTTAGGAAGGAGTAGAACTGGGGAGCTGTTTTTT. It translates to CASSLGRSRTGELFF. The genes are TRBV7-2 and TRBJ2-2, with D unresolved. The CDR3 loop spans 15 amino acids. Germline CDR1 SGHTA, CDR2 FQGNSA. The V end lost 1 base, the J end lost 8 bases, and 14 bases lay between the germline ends.

This sequence joins TRBV13 and TRBJ2-3, with 12 bases lining up with TRBD2. The germline V gene encodes CDR1 PRHDT and CDR2 FYEKMQ (reference sequence). Trimming at V came to 5 bases and at J to 4 bases, leaving 1 base not matched to a gene. The CDR3 runs to 14 residues. The CDR3 DNA sequence: TGTGCCAGCAGCCGACTAGCGGGAGCAGATACGCAGTATTTT. It codes for CASSRLAGADTQYF.

J is TRBJ2-7 and V is TRBV18, with D unresolved. CDR3 length: 12 residues. V was cut by 6 bases and J by 7 bases, with 13 bases left in between. Germline V CDR1 and CDR2: KGHSH, LQKENI. This chain's CDR3 is CASSLGREEQYF. CDR3 DNA sequence: TGTGCCAGCTCTCTCGGACGTGAGGAGCAGTACTTC.

Turning to this clone: Other nucleotide sequences from this sample produce the same CDR3. The chain is built from TRBV14 and TRBJ2-5, with 7 bases matching TRBD2. CDR1 is SGHDN, CDR2 FVKESK, per germline. This CDR3 has 15 residues. J lost 2 bases, V lost 1 base, and 4 bases had no gene match. CDR3 in DNA: TGTGCCAGCAGCCAAGGCCGGGGGGTTCAAGAGACCCAGTACTTC. The encoded protein is CASSQGRGVQETQYF.